Presented here are 14 T cell receptor beta chains from one specimen sequenced in a study of CD8 T cells in Susac syndrome. RNA totalling about 0.5 to 1 ug underwent reverse transcription with random hexamers. TCRdb independently ran MiXCR on the immunoSEQ multiplex PCR reads; one entry per CDR3 protein. The sample has approximately 190,000 distinct CDR3 sequences, around 93% seen once. The sample comprised CD8+ T cells from PBMCs. Source of these receptors: a human donor with Susac syndrome.

This chain joins TRBV27 and TRBJ1-2; 10 bases are a match to TRBD1. With 2 bases clipped from V and 7 bases from J, the junction kept 4 bases outside the gene matches. From germline, CDR1 is MNHEY and CDR2 SMNVEV (reference sequence). The CDR3 sequence is 14 residues long. CDR3 sequence: CASSLDRGLTGYTF. CDR3 coding DNA: TGTGCCAGCAGTTTAGACAGGGGGCTGACTGGCTACACCTTC.

The CDR3 sequence is CASSLGTGTEAFF. The CDR3 bases are TGCGCCAGCAGCTTGGGGACAGGGACTGAAGCTTTCTTT. V and J are TRBV5-1 and TRBJ1-1, with 8 positions matching TRBD1. This CDR3 is built from 13 residues. The germline V gene encodes CDR1 SGHRS and CDR2 YFSETQ. The ends lost 0 bases at V and 5 bases at J; junction bases unmatched: 0.

The V and J genes are TRBV7-8 and TRBJ2-1, with 7 bases identical to TRBD1. This CDR3 has 14 residues. After removal of 5 bases from V and 5 bases from J, the junction contained 6 bases not matched to a gene. Germline assignment: CDR1 SGHVS and CDR2 FQNEAQ. CDR3 residues: CASSNPGQNNEQFF. The CDR3 DNA reads TGTGCCAGCAGCAACCCGGGACAGAACAATGAGCAGTTCTTC. Full variable domain (outside the CDR3, taken from reference TRBV7-8 and TRBJ2-1): GAGVSQSPRYKVAKRGQDVALRCDPISGHVSLFWYQQALGQGPEFLTYFQNEAQLDKSGLPSDRFFAERPEGSVSTLKIQRTQQEDSAVYLCASSNPGQNNEQFFGPGTRLTVL.

This chain connects TRBV21-1 to TRBJ2-7. TRBV21-1 is tagged as a pseudogene. The CDR3 length is 13 residues. CDR3 sequence: CASSAREFHEQYF. The CDR3 DNA reads TGTGCCAGCAGCGCCCGAGAGTTCCACGAGCAGTACTTC.

The chain is built from TRBV20-1 and TRBJ2-3, with D tentatively TRBD1 or TRBD2 (5 bases each). Per germline, CDR1 DFQATT and CDR2 SNEGSKA (reference sequence). This CDR3 spans 14 amino acids. The V and J ends lost 3 bases and 1 base respectively, with 11 bases between them. CDR3 protein: CSARFGDRTDTQYF. The CDR3 bases are TGCAGTGCTAGGTTTGGGGACCGCACAGATACGCAGTATTTT.

This clonotype has just one count. The CDR3 loop is CASSYPRGRGGTEAFF. CDR3 bases: TGTGCCAGCAGTTACCCTAGGGGGCGCGGTGGCACTGAAGCTTTCTTT. This rearrangement joins TRBV6-5 to TRBJ1-1; TRBD1 aligns across 7 bases. The J segment lost 4 bases and the V segment lost 2 bases, leaving 10 bases of the junction unmatched. The CDR3 is made up of 16 amino acids. Germline values: CDR1 MNHEY, CDR2 SVGAGI.

V usage is TRBV6-5 and J usage is TRBJ2-1; D perhaps matches TRBD1 (6 bases). The V gene's germline CDR1 is MNHEY and CDR2 SVGAGI. The CDR3 length is 14 residues. Between the trimmed V and J ends, which lost 2 bases and 5 bases, there was a span of 10 bases. CDR3 coding DNA: TGTGCCAGCAGTTACGGCAGGGGAGACAATGAGCAGTTCTTC. This translates into CASSYGRGDNEQFF.

This chain joins TRBV5-4 and TRBJ1-2; D uncertain. The CDR3 has 15 amino acids. Germline V lookup: CDR1 SGHNT, CDR2 YYREEE (reference sequence). The V end was cut by 0 bases, the J end by 5 bases, with 14 bases between. In DNA, the CDR3 is TGTGCCAGCAGCTTGGGCTCGGAGCCAAATTATGGCTACACCTTC. Translated: CASSLGSEPNYGYTF.

The rearrangement joins TRBV24-1 to TRBJ1-2; 8 bases are a match to TRBD1. V gave up 7 bases and J gave up 8 bases; unmatched junction bases: 8. Germline loops: CDR1 KGHDR, CDR2 SFDVKD. The CDR3 runs 13 residues. CDR3 loop: CATRRLDRAGYTF. In DNA, the CDR3 is TGTGCCACCAGAAGATTGGACAGGGCGGGCTACACCTTC.

The chain employs TRBV5-6 and TRBJ2-1, with 7 bases aligning to TRBD1. Germline values: CDR1 SGHDT, CDR2 YYEEEE. With 7 bases clipped from V and 9 bases from J, the junction kept 4 bases outside the gene matches. This CDR3 has 11 amino acids. The CDR3 coding sequence is TGTGCCAGCGCGAGGGGGCTTGAGCAGTTCTTC. Translating gives CASARGLEQFF.

V gene TRBV30 combines with J gene TRBJ1-2, with D possibly matching TRBD1 (6 bases). Between the trimmed V and J ends, which lost 4 bases and 4 bases, there was a span of 16 bases. The V gene's germline CDR1 is GTSNPN and CDR2 SVGIG (reference sequence). The CDR3 runs to 14 residues. The chain's CDR3 is CAWTNPGQLYGYTF. CDR3 nucleotides: TGTGCCTGGACCAACCCGGGACAACTCTATGGCTACACCTTC.

The chain employs TRBV30 and TRBJ2-3; 9 nucleotides line up with TRBD2. Germline V gives CDR1 GTSNPN, CDR2 SVGIG (reference sequence). CDR3 length: 14 amino acids. Germline trimming cut 6 bases from V and 2 bases from J; bases unmatched to any gene: 6. The CDR3 region has the DNA TGTGCCTGTCACTTAGCGGGGGACACAGATACGCAGTATTTT. It translates to CACHLAGDTDTQYF.

This clonotype was found once. V usage is TRBV13 and J usage is TRBJ1-2, with unresolved D. The CDR3 totals 13 residues. Trimming stripped 5 bases from V and 4 bases from J, with 11 bases between. Germline CDR1 is PRHDT and CDR2 is FYEKMQ (reference sequence). The DNA for the CDR3 is TGTGCCAGCAGCACCTGGACGGGCTATGGCTACACCTTC. Its translation is CASSTWTGYGYTF.

This clonotype was counted once. The gene calls are TRBV30 and TRBJ2-5; 7 positions match TRBD1. Germline V gene data show CDR1 as GTSNPN and CDR2 as SVGIG (reference sequence). This CDR3 is 12 amino acids long. After removal of 3 bases from V and 11 bases from J, the junction contained 9 bases not matched to a gene. In nucleotides, the CDR3 is TGTGCCTGGAGCGCCCTCACAGGGGAACAGTACTTC. Its protein is CAWSALTGEQYF. Variable domain in full (rest from reference TRBV30 and TRBJ2-5): SQTIHQWPATLVQPVGSPLSLECTVEGTSNPNLYWYRQAAGRGLQLLFYSVGIGQISSEVPQNLSASRPQDRQFILSSKKLLLSDSGFYLCAWSALTGEQYFGPGTRLLVL.